The entry below gives a single T cell receptor beta chain sequence along with its context. It was around 10 milliliters of peripheral blood that were drawn from each donor. This sample is part of a study of blood T cells in healthy people across ages. Study-wide background: Roughly one uniquely barcoded beta molecule per two T cells was captured.

For the second PCR, which ran for roughly 6 to 12 cycles, a sample-barcoded 5' primer and a J-beta primer mix were used. TCRdb re-called the 5' RACE reads through MiXCR, storing one row per CDR3 protein. The sample consists of 1.5 million to 2 million distinct CDR3 sequences, roughly 50% of them appearing once. Trimming at V came to 5 bases and at J to 8 bases, leaving 7 bases not matched to a gene. Germline lookup yields CDR1 MNHEY and CDR2 SMNVEV (reference sequence). The CDR3 covers 13 residues. This chain links TRBV27 with TRBJ1-2, with 8 positions matching TRBD1. Sequenced sample: blood. This clonotype originated in a woman between 40 and 50 years old in good health. For the CDR3, the DNA is TGTGCCAGCAGTCGACAGGGGCGGGAAGGCTACACCTTC. Protein: CASSRQGREGYTF.